These 13 T cell receptor beta chains were all obtained from the same sample, sequenced in a study of cytomegalovirus exposure and HLA in healthy donors. The PCR was carried out with 60 Vbeta primers and 13 Jbeta primers. Repertoires were generated with immunoSEQ multiplex PCR, while TCRdb's copy carries only in-frame clones and drops some. The profile shows around 180,000 clones, 70% to 90% of them singletons. Sequences were obtained from PBMCs. The receptors come from a woman aged 18-30 years in good health and CMV-seropositive.

J is TRBJ2-1 and V is TRBV9; TRBD2 matches at 9 bases. The CDR3 is 16 residues long. CDR1 and CDR2 from the germline V gene are SGDLS and YYNGEE. With 2 bases clipped from V and 7 bases from J, the junction kept 10 bases outside the gene matches. The chain's CDR3 is CASSVSSGLARNEQFF. CDR3 bases: TGTGCCAGCAGCGTTTCATCGGGACTAGCTAGAAATGAGCAGTTCTTC.

This clone was found a few times. The chain recombines TRBV28 with TRBJ2-5, with TRBD2 as a possible D gene (6 bases). This CDR3 has 15 amino acids. CDR1 MDHEN and CDR2 SYDVKM come from the germline V gene. The V gene lost 2 bases and the J gene lost 1 base, with 11 bases spanning the gap. CDR3 sequence (DNA): TGTGCCAGCAGTTTAAACGGGGGACCCCAAGAGACCCAGTACTTC. This translates into CASSLNGGPQETQYF. The full variable domain, with the rest looked up from reference TRBV28 and TRBJ2-5, is DVKVTQSSRYLVKRTGEKVFLECVQDMDHENMFWYRQDPGLGLRLIYFSYDVKMKEKGDIPEGYSVSREKKERFSLILESASTNQTSMYLCASSLNGGPQETQYFGPGTRLLVL.

This chain joins TRBV6-5 and TRBJ1-5; no reliable D call. V was clipped by 6 bases and J by 0 bases, with 6 bases between them. CDR3 length: 13 residues. Germline lookup yields CDR1 MNHEY and CDR2 SVGAGI. The CDR3 loop is CASSSNSNQPQHF. In DNA form, the CDR3 reads TGTGCCAGCAGCAGTAATAGCAATCAGCCCCAGCATTTT.

The V and J genes are TRBV28 and TRBJ2-4; 8 bases align to TRBD2. CDR1 is MDHEN, CDR2 SYDVKM, per germline. V shed 3 bases, J shed 0 bases, and the junction held 10 bases outside the gene matches. CDR3 length equals 18 residues. The CDR3 here is CASSLVAGTIIAKNIQYF. CDR3 nucleotide sequence: TGTGCCAGCAGTTTGGTAGCGGGGACAATTATAGCCAAAAACATTCAGTACTTC.

This clone was counted only a few times. The gene calls are TRBV7-9 and TRBJ2-5; D perhaps matches TRBD1 (5 bases). CDR3 length equals 13 residues. CDR1 is SEHNR and CDR2 is FQNEAQ in the germline V gene (reference sequence). V was shortened by 6 bases and J by 2 bases, with 10 bases between the two germline ends. CDR3 in amino acids: CASRQTAQETQYF. The CDR3 region has the DNA TGTGCCAGCAGACAGACAGCTCAAGAGACCCAGTACTTC.

Turning to this clone: Mismatch with germline at one junction end may stem from a read error. Other DNA sequences in this sample translate to the same CDR3. J is TRBJ1-5 and V is TRBV10-3, with 10 bases matching TRBD1. Germline values: CDR1 ENHRY, CDR2 SYGVKD. The CDR3 covers 14 residues. DNA for the CDR3: TGCGCCATCTGGACAGGGGGTGGCAATCAGCCCCAGCATTTT. Its protein product is CAIWTGGGNQPQHF.

The V and J genes are TRBV19 and TRBJ1-4, with 8 nucleotides matching TRBD1. Trimming cost V 3 bases and J 8 bases; bases outside gene matches: 17. CDR3 length: 18 amino acids. The germline gives CDR1 LNHDA, CDR2 SQIVND (reference sequence). CDR3 region: CASSIHREAGGAREKLFF. For the CDR3, the DNA is TGTGCCAGTAGTATCCACCGGGAGGCAGGGGGCGCACGGGAAAAACTGTTTTTT.

V and J are TRBV27 and TRBJ1-1, with D possibly TRBD1 on 6 matching bases. Germline V gives CDR1 MNHEY, CDR2 SMNVEV (reference sequence). The CDR3 runs to 15 residues. V was clipped by 8 bases and J by 0 bases, with 16 bases between them. For the CDR3, the DNA is TGTGCCAGCCTCAAACAGGGCCTAATGAACACTGAAGCTTTCTTT. The encoded protein is CASLKQGLMNTEAFF.

The genes are TRBV5-1 and TRBJ2-7, with TRBD2 identical over 12 bases. Trimming cost V 3 bases and J 2 bases; bases outside gene matches: 9. The CDR3 has 17 residues. Germline CDR1 and CDR2: SGHRS and YFSETQ. The CDR3 nucleotides are TGCGCCAGCAGCTCAACCCGGACTAGCGGGGAGACCTACGAGCAGTACGTC. This codes for CASSSTRTSGETYEQYV.

This chain links TRBV7-8 with TRBJ1-4; 9 bases are shared with TRBD1. J gave up 8 bases and V 2 bases, and 6 bases lay outside the gene matches. Germline V gene sequence: CDR1 SGHVS, CDR2 FQNEAQ. CDR3 length: 15 residues. CDR3: CASSLMGTGPEKLFF. CDR3 sequence (DNA): TGTGCCAGCAGCTTAATGGGGACAGGGCCCGAAAAACTGTTTTTT.

V is TRBV4-1 and J is TRBJ2-1; 14 bases map to TRBD2. Trimming took 0 bases from V and 0 from J; bases not matched to a gene: 7. The length of the CDR3 is 20 residues. Germline CDR1 MGHRA, CDR2 YSYEKL. The CDR3 loop reads CASSQEGRLAGGRSYNEQFF. The CDR3 nucleotides read TGCGCCAGCAGCCAAGAGGGCAGACTAGCGGGGGGGCGCTCCTACAATGAGCAGTTCTTC.

This clone was recorded only once. The chain employs TRBV10-1 and TRBJ2-1; tentatively, D is TRBD2 (5 bases). Germline V lookup: CDR1 WNHNN, CDR2 SYGVQD (reference sequence). CDR3 size: 15 residues. V lost 6 bases and J lost 0, with 12 bases in between. CDR3 loop: CASSPSGYSYNEQFF. CDR3 sequence (DNA): TGCGCCAGCAGCCCCAGCGGATACTCCTACAATGAGCAGTTCTTC.

The J gene is TRBJ1-2, the V gene TRBV5-1; 7 nucleotides line up with TRBD1. The trim removed 5 bases at V and 7 bases at J, leaving 20 bases unmatched. CDR1 is SGHRS, CDR2 YFSETQ, per germline. The CDR3 runs 17 residues. This CDR3 is CASSTFQTGHHSPGYTF. In nucleotides, the CDR3 is TGCGCCAGCAGTACGTTCCAGACAGGGCACCATAGCCCTGGCTACACCTTC.